The clone carrying this TCR beta chain was counted ten times or more. TCRdb reprocessed the RT-PCR reads via MiXCR and lists one record per CDR3 protein. The repertoire includes hundreds of thousands of distinct CDR3 sequences, approximately 14% of them detected once, and 3% to 4.5% sits in the top ten. Per germline, CDR1 SGHTA and CDR2 FQGNSA. Trimming removed 5 bases at V and 6 bases at J, with 17 bases between. This CDR3 has 15 amino acids. Sequencing was carried out using memory CD4+ T cells from blood. The V call is TRBV7-2, the J call TRBJ2-1; the D gene is possibly TRBD2 (6 bases). This TCR derives from a female donor in good health, serving as a healthy control. CDR3 residues: CASSHTRDSVNEQFF. The DNA for the CDR3 is TGTGCCAGCAGCCACACTCGGGACTCGGTCAATGAGCAGTTCTTC. Full variable domain (missing parts from reference TRBV7-2 and TRBJ2-1): GAGVSQSPSNKVTEKGKDVELRCDPISGHTALYWYRQSLGQGLEFLIYFQGNSAPDKSGLPSDRFSAERTGGSVSTLTIQRTQQEDSAVYLCASSHTRDSVNEQFFGPGTRLTVL.